This T cell receptor (beta chain) is from a study of graft-versus-host responses after intestinal transplantation. Overall study findings and caveats: Patients who carried graft-donor T cell macrochimerism also had high graft-versus-host to host-versus-graft clonal ratios in their allografts.

This table comes from immunoSEQ multiplex PCR, and its TCRdb copy is limited to in-frame clones, with some not included. Among roughly 100,000 clones listed, 80% to 95% were seen once. The table lists this clone with a count of one. Its antigen is still unknown. Here the sequenced sample was unstimulated CD8+ T cells sorted from spleen or lymph node cells, taken before intestinal transplant. This TCR was sampled from a human donor who received an intestinal transplant.

The CDR3: CASSPIIQGTEAFF. The CDR3 bases are TGTGCCAGCAGTCCTATTATACAGGGAACTGAAGCTTTCTTT. This chain uses TRBV28 with TRBJ1-1; tentative D call: TRBD1 (6 bases). The CDR3 contains 14 residues. V lost 5 bases and J 5 bases, leaving 15 bases between the germline ends. CDR1 and CDR2 from the germline V gene are MDHEN and SYDVKM.